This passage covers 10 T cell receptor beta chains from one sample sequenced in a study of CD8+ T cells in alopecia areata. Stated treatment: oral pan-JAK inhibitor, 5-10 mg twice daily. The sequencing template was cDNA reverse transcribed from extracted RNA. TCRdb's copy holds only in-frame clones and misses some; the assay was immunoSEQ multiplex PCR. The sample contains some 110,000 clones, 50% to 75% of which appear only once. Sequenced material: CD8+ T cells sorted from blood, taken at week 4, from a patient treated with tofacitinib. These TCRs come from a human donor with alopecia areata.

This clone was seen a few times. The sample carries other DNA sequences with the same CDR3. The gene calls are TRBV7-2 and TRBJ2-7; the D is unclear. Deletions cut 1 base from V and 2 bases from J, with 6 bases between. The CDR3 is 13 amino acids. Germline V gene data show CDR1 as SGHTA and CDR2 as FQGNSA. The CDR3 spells CASSLGGTYEQYF. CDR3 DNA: TGTGCCAGCAGCTTAGGGGGTACCTACGAGCAGTACTTC.

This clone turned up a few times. The CDR3 DNA follows: TGTGCCAGTAGCTTGAATTATCCAGGCCACTACGAGCAGTACTTC. As protein: CASSLNYPGHYEQYF. This chain links TRBV19 with TRBJ2-7; D unclear. This CDR3 spans 15 amino acids. The germline V gene encodes CDR1 LNHDA and CDR2 SQIVND (reference sequence). V shed 6 bases and J shed 3 bases, with 18 bases lying between them. Based on the CDR3 plus reference TRBV19 and TRBJ2-7, the full variable domain is DGGITQSPKYLFRKEGQNVTLSCEQNLNHDAMYWYRQDPGQGLRLIYYSQIVNDFQKGDIAEGYSVSREKKESFPLTVTSAQKNPTAFYLCASSLNYPGHYEQYFGPGTRLTVT.

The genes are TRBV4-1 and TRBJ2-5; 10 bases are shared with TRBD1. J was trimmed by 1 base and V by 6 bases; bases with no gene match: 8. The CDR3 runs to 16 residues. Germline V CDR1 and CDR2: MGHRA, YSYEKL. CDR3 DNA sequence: TGCGCCAGCAGTCCCGGGACAGGGGCCCTCCAAGAGACCCAGTACTTC. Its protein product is CASSPGTGALQETQYF.

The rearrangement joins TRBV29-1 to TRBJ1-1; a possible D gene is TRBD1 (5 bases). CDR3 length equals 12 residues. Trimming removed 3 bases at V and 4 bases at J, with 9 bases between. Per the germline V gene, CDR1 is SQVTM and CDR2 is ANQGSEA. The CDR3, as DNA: TGCAGCGTTGAGCCCGGGGGCACTGAAGCTTTCTTT. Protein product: CSVEPGGTEAFF.

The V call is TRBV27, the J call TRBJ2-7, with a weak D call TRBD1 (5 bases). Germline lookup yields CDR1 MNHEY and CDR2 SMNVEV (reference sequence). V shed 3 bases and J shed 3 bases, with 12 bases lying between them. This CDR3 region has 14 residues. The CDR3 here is CASSFGASDYEQYF. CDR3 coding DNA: TGTGCCAGCAGTTTTGGGGCAAGCGACTACGAGCAGTACTTC.

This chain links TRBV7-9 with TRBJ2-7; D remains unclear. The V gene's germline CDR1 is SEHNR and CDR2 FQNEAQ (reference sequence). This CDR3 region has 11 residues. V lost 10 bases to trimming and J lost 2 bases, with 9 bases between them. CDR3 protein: CATGPPYEQYF. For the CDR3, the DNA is TGTGCCACCGGGCCCCCCTACGAGCAGTACTTC.

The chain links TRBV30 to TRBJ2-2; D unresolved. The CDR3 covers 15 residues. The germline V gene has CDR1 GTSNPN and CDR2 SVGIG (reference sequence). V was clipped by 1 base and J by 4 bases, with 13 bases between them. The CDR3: CAWSEASQSTGELFF. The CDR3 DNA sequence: TGTGCCTGGAGTGAGGCGTCACAATCCACCGGGGAGCTGTTTTTT.

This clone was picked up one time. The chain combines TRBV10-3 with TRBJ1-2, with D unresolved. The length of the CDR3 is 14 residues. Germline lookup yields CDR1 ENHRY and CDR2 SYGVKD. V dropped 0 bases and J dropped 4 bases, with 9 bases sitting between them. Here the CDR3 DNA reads TGTGCCATCAGTGAGTCCACAGATCCCTATGGCTACACCTTC. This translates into CAISESTDPYGYTF.

This CDR3 is CASSAAGTGGDNQPQHF. CDR3 coding DNA: TGTGCCAGCAGCGCGGCCGGGACAGGAGGGGACAATCAGCCCCAGCATTTT. This rearrangement joins TRBV5-6 to TRBJ1-5; 8 bases fit TRBD1. V was pared by 4 bases and J by 3 bases, with 12 bases of the junction left unmatched. Germline V CDR1 and CDR2: SGHDT, YYEEEE. The CDR3 extends over 17 amino acids.

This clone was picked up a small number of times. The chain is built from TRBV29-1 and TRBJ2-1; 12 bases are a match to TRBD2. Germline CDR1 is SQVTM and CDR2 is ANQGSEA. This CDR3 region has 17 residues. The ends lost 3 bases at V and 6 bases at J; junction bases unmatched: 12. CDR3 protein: CSVDYGLAGLPGNEQFF. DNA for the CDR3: TGCAGCGTTGACTACGGACTAGCGGGGCTTCCCGGCAATGAGCAGTTCTTC.